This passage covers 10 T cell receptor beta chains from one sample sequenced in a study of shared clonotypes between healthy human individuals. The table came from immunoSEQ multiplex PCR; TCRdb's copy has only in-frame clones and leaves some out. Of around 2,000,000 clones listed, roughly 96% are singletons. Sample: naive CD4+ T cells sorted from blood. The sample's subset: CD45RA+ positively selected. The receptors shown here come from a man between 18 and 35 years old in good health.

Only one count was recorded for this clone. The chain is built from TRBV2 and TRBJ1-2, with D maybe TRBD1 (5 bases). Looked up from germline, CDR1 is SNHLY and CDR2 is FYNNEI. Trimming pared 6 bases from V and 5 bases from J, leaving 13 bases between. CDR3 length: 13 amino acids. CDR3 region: CASSLDSRYGYTF. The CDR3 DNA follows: TGTGCCAGCAGCCTCGACAGCCGGTATGGCTACACCTTC.

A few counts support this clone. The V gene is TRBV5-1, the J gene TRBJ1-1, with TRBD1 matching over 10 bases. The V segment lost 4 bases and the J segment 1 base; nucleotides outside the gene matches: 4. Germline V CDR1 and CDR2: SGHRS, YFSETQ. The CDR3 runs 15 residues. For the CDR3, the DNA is TGCGCCAGCAGCACGGGACAGGGGAGGAACACTGAAGCTTTCTTT. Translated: CASSTGQGRNTEAFF. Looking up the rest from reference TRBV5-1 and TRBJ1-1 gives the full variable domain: KAGVTQTPRYLIKTRGQQVTLSCSPISGHRSVSWYQQTPGQGLQFLFEYFSETQRNKGNFPGRFSGRQFSNSRSEMNVSTLELGDSALYLCASSTGQGRNTEAFFGQGTRLTVV.

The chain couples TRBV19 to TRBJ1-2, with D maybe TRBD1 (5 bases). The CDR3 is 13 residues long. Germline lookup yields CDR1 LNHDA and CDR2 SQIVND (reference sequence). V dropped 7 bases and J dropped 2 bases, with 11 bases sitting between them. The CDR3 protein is CASTWGTNYGYTF. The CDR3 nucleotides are TGTGCCAGTACCTGGGGGACCAACTATGGCTACACCTTC. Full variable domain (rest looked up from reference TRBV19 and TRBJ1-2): DGGITQSPKYLFRKEGQNVTLSCEQNLNHDAMYWYRQDPGQGLRLIYYSQIVNDFQKGDIAEGYSVSREKKESFPLTVTSAQKNPTAFYLCASTWGTNYGYTFGSGTRLTVV.

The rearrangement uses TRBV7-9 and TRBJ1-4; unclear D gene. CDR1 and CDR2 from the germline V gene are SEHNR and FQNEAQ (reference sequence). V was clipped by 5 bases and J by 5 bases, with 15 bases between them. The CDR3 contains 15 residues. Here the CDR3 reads CASSPEGKGNEKLFF. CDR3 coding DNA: TGTGCCAGCAGCCCCGAGGGTAAAGGAAATGAAAAACTGTTTTTT.

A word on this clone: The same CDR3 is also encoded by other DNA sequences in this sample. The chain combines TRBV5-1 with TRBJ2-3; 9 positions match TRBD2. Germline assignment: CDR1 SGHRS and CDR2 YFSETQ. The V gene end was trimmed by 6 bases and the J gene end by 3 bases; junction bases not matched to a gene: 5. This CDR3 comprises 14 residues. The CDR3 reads CASKGLAGTDTQYF. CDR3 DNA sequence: TGCGCCAGCAAGGGGCTAGCGGGAACAGATACGCAGTATTTT.

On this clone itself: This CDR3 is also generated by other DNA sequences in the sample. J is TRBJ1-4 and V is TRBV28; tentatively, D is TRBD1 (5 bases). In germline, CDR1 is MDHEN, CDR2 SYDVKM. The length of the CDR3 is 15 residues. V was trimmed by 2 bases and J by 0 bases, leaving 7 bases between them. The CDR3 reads CASSLGGATNEKLFF. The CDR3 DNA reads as TGTGCCAGCAGTTTAGGAGGGGCAACTAATGAAAAACTGTTTTTT.

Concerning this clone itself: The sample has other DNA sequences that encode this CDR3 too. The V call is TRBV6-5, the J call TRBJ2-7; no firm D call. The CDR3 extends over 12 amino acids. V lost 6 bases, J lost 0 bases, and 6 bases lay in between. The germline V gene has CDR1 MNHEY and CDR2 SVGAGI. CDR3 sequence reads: CASRTGSYEQYF. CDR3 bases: TGTGCCAGCAGAACCGGCTCCTACGAGCAGTACTTC.

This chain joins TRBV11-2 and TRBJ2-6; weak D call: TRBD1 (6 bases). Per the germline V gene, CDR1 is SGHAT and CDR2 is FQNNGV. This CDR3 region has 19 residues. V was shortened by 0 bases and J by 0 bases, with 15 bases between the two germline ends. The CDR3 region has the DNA TGTGCCAGCAGCTTAGATATTCACAGGGTAGACTCTGGGGCCAACGTCCTGACTTTC. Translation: CASSLDIHRVDSGANVLTF. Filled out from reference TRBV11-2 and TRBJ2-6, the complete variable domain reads EAGVAQSPRYKIIEKRQSVAFWCNPISGHATLYWYQQILGQGPKLLIQFQNNGVVDDSQLPKDRFSAERLKGVDSTLKIQPAKLEDSAVYLCASSLDIHRVDSGANVLTFGAGSRLTVL.

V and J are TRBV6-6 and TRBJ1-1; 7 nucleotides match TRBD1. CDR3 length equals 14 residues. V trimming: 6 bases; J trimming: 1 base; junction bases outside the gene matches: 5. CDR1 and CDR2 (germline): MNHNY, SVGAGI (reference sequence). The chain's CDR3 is CASRSTGENTEAFF. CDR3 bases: TGTGCCAGCAGGTCTACAGGGGAGAACACTGAAGCTTTCTTT.

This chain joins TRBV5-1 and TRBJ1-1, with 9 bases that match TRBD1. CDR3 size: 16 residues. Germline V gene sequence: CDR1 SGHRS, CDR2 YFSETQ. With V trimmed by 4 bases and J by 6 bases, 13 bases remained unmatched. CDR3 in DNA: TGCGCCAGCAGCACTACAGGGGGCGGATGGGGCCCTGAAGCTTTCTTT. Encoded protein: CASSTTGGGWGPEAFF.